This TCR beta chain was identified in a study of shared clonotypes between healthy human individuals. Here immunoSEQ multiplex PCR was the method, and the copy in TCRdb shows in-frame clones only, minus some. The repertoire holds 520,000 or so clones, with approximately 85% as singletons. The table lists this clone with a count of one. This CDR3 has 16 residues. V shed 0 bases and J 6 bases; nucleotides not matched to a gene: 8. Germline-derived CDR1 and CDR2 are SGHDT and YYEEEE. Every donor, a Caucasian adult, lived in Nashville, Tennessee. The chain recombines TRBV5-6 with TRBJ2-3; 9 nucleotides align to TRBD2. The sequenced sample was PBMCs. This TCR was recovered from a woman in her thirties or forties in good health. Some clones in this sample may be carry-over from other donors' samples. The CDR3 protein is CASSLEPSGKVDTQYF. CDR3 bases: TGTGCCAGCAGCTTGGAGCCTAGCGGGAAGGTTGATACGCAGTATTTT.